A single sample is the source of the 27 T cell receptor beta chains below, sequenced in a study of neurological immune-mediated disorders. MiXCR was run by TCRdb on the 5' RACE reads, yielding one entry per CDR3 protein. The sample lists roughly 80,000 distinct CDR3 sequences, approximately 10% seen once, with 1.8% in the top ten. Sequencing input: PBMCs. The receptors were gathered from a man aged 40-49 years in good health.

This clonotype was recorded many times. V gene TRBV20-1 combines with J gene TRBJ1-2; 11 positions agree with TRBD1. The CDR3 has 15 residues. V dropped 6 bases and J dropped 3; count of bases not matched to a gene: 9. CDR1 and CDR2 (germline): DFQATT, SNEGSKA (reference sequence). The CDR3 DNA sequence: TGCAGTGCCTTCCCTCGGACAGGGGGCGACTATGGCTACACCTTC. This codes for CSAFPRTGGDYGYTF.

The table lists this clonotype with many counts. The chain couples TRBV5-1 to TRBJ2-1; D possibly corresponds to TRBD2 (6 bases). Trimming stripped 2 bases from V and 0 bases from J, with 9 bases between. Looked up from germline, CDR1 is SGHRS and CDR2 is YFSETQ. There are 15 residues in the CDR3. Here the CDR3 reads CASSFLGGSYNEQFF. DNA of the CDR3: TGCGCCAGCAGCTTCCTCGGGGGCTCCTACAATGAGCAGTTCTTC. Supplemented by reference TRBV5-1 and TRBJ2-1, the full variable domain reads KAGVTQTPRYLIKTRGQQVTLSCSPISGHRSVSWYQQTPGQGLQFLFEYFSETQRNKGNFPGRFSGRQFSNSRSEMNVSTLELGDSALYLCASSFLGGSYNEQFFGPGTRLTVL.

The sample holds many counts of this clonotype. The chain is built from TRBV6-1 and TRBJ2-7; D might be TRBD2 (6 bases). The ends were cut back, 5 bases at V and 6 bases at J, with 14 bases in the middle. Germline V CDR1 and CDR2: MNHNS, SASEGT. CDR3 size: 13 residues. The DNA for the CDR3 is TGTGCCAGCAGTTCCATCGCGGGGAGCGAGCAGTACTTC. It encodes CASSSIAGSEQYF.

This clonotype was recorded at least ten times. This chain uses TRBV27 with TRBJ2-7; a weak D match, TRBD2 (7 bases). V was clipped by 4 bases and J by 6 bases, with 16 bases between them. The CDR3 consists of 14 residues. From germline, CDR1 is MNHEY and CDR2 SMNVEV (reference sequence). As DNA, the CDR3 is TGTGCCAGCAGTTGGGGGAGGGGGTCTTTCGAGCAGTACTTC. The encoded protein is CASSWGRGSFEQYF.

This clonotype has a count of ten or more. The chain couples TRBV14 to TRBJ2-2; a weak D match, TRBD2 (6 bases). V lost 3 bases to trimming and J lost 0 bases, with 14 bases between them. CDR1 SGHDN and CDR2 FVKESK come from the germline V gene. This CDR3 has 17 amino acids. The CDR3 protein is CASSHFLLAPNTGELFF. CDR3 coding DNA: TGTGCCAGCAGCCACTTCCTTCTAGCGCCGAACACCGGGGAGCTGTTTTTT.

The gene calls are TRBV7-6 and TRBJ1-1; the D gene is possibly TRBD1 (6 bases). V lost 5 bases and J 5 bases, leaving 18 bases between the germline ends. This CDR3 contains 15 residues. Per the germline V gene, CDR1 is SGHVS and CDR2 is FNYEAQ. The CDR3 DNA is TGTGCCAGCAGCAACGCAGGGGCCCTGATAACTGAAGCTTTCTTT. Translating it yields CASSNAGALITEAFF.

This clonotype was seen ten or more times. The V call is TRBV28, the J call TRBJ1-2; D perhaps matches TRBD1 (6 bases). The germline V gene encodes CDR1 MDHEN and CDR2 SYDVKM. Trimming took 5 bases from V and 3 from J, leaving 16 bases between them. CDR3 length: 15 amino acids. CDR3 bases: TGTGCCAGCAGTCTCCCCCGACAGGCCTACTATGGCTACACCTTC. Protein sequence: CASSLPRQAYYGYTF.

This clonotype was counted at least ten times. The chain joins TRBV3-1 to TRBJ2-7; no clear D gene. Germline V CDR1 and CDR2: LGHDT, YNNKEL (reference sequence). V shed 7 bases and J shed 0 bases, with 13 bases lying between them. The CDR3 extends over 14 amino acids. The CDR3 nucleotides are TGTGCCAGCACCCTCGGGCCGTTCTCCTACGAGCAGTACTTC. Protein sequence: CASTLGPFSYEQYF.

At least ten counts were recorded for this clonotype. This rearrangement joins TRBV29-1 to TRBJ2-1, with D uncertain. Per the germline V gene, CDR1 is SQVTM and CDR2 is ANQGSEA. Trimming cost V 2 bases and J 9 bases, with 8 bases left between them. This CDR3 contains 11 residues. The CDR3 bases are TGCAGCGTTGAATTAAATAGTGAGCAGTTCTTC. Translated: CSVELNSEQFF.

The genes are TRBV6-6 and TRBJ2-6; a weak D match, TRBD1 (6 bases). CDR1 and CDR2 (germline): MNHNY, SVGAGI (reference sequence). Deletions cut 6 bases from V and 0 bases from J, with 18 bases between. The CDR3 covers 18 residues. CDR3 coding DNA: TGTGCCAGCAGAGGGCCGGGACATTCAAACTCTGGGGCCAACGTCCTGACTTTC. Residues: CASRGPGHSNSGANVLTF.

This clonotype was observed at least ten times. This chain connects TRBV6-5 to TRBJ2-7; D gene ambiguous. V was cut by 11 bases and J by 0 bases, with 14 bases left in between. The CDR3 is 13 amino acids. Germline V gives CDR1 MNHEY, CDR2 SVGAGI. CDR3: CAARTASSYEQYF. The CDR3 DNA is TGTGCCGCCAGGACGGCGAGCTCCTACGAGCAGTACTTC.

This clonotype was found many times. The gene calls are TRBV29-1 and TRBJ2-5; weak D call: TRBD1 (6 bases). Trimming shortened V by 6 bases and J by 4 bases, and 12 bases separated the two germline ends. Per germline, CDR1 SQVTM and CDR2 ANQGSEA. The CDR3 is 12 amino acids. The CDR3 DNA sequence: TGCAGCGTCGTACAGGGTGCAGAGACCCAGTACTTC. Translation: CSVVQGAETQYF.

This clonotype was seen a few times. The chain combines TRBV5-5 with TRBJ2-4; 7 bases are shared with TRBD2. V was pared by 0 bases and J by 6 bases, with 6 bases of the junction left unmatched. Germline CDR1 and CDR2: SGHKS and YYEKEE (reference sequence). CDR3 length: 15 amino acids. CDR3 sequence reads: CASSLGGGSANIQYF. CDR3 in DNA: TGTGCCAGCAGCTTGGGGGGGGGAAGCGCAAACATTCAGTACTTC.

This clonotype was seen repeatedly, ten times or more. The CDR3 sequence: CASSFMTVEAFF. The CDR3 DNA sequence: TGTGCCAGCAGCTTTATGACAGTTGAAGCTTTCTTT. V and J are TRBV7-2 and TRBJ1-1, with D possibly matching TRBD1 (5 bases). Germline-derived CDR1 and CDR2 are SGHTA and FQGNSA. The CDR3 runs 12 residues. V shed 3 bases and J shed 7 bases, with 9 bases lying between them.

This clonotype has a count of ten or more. The chain combines TRBV10-3 with TRBJ2-3; D possibly uses TRBD1 or TRBD2 (6 bases each). Trimming cost V 5 bases and J 5 bases, with 14 bases left between them. Germline-derived CDR1 and CDR2 are ENHRY and SYGVKD. The CDR3 sequence is 14 residues long. CDR3 bases: TGTGCCATCAGTTACGGGGGCTCCGGAGATACGCAGTATTTT. Translation gives CAISYGGSGDTQYF.

This clonotype was seen repeatedly, ten times or more. This chain joins TRBV5-1 and TRBJ2-3, with D perhaps assigned TRBD1 or TRBD2 (5 bases each). The CDR3 covers 15 residues. The V end was cut by 4 bases, the J end by 0 bases, with 12 bases between. Germline CDR1 is SGHRS and CDR2 is YFSETQ. In DNA form, the CDR3 reads TGCGCCAGCAGCCCGCCGGGGCACAGCACAGATACGCAGTATTTT. It codes for CASSPPGHSTDTQYF.

This clonotype showed up many times. The chain employs TRBV7-3 and TRBJ2-3, with unresolved D. There are 14 residues in the CDR3. V was clipped by 1 base and J by 1 base, with 6 bases between them. Germline V CDR1 and CDR2: SGHTA, FQGTGA. The CDR3 nucleotides read TGTGCCAGCAGCTTAAGCGGAGGCACAGATACGCAGTATTTT. Protein product: CASSLSGGTDTQYF.

V is TRBV7-2 and J is TRBJ1-5; D is possibly TRBD1 (6 bases). From germline, CDR1 is SGHTA and CDR2 FQGNSA. This CDR3 has 14 amino acids. V dropped 2 bases and J dropped 6 bases, with 11 bases sitting between them. CDR3 loop: CASSLRGGGQPQHF. CDR3 DNA sequence: TGTGCCAGCAGCTTAAGGGGGGGAGGTCAGCCCCAGCATTTT.

This clonotype was found many times. The chain carries TRBV5-1 and TRBJ1-2; perhaps TRBD1 as D (5 bases). V was trimmed by 0 bases and J by 9 bases, leaving 15 bases between them. Per the germline V gene, CDR1 is SGHRS and CDR2 is YFSETQ. This CDR3 contains 14 residues. CDR3 DNA sequence: TGCGCCAGCAGCTTGGGGACATTCGGGGGTAGCTACACCTTC. This codes for CASSLGTFGGSYTF.

To note about this clonotype: A much larger clone lies a single base off, so this may be a read error. CDR3 sequence reads: CAISLPTSSTYEQYF. The CDR3 nucleotides read TGTGCCATCAGCCTTCCGACTAGCTCTACTTACGAGCAGTACTTC. This sequence joins TRBV5-6 and TRBJ2-7; 7 bases align to TRBD2. The CDR3 covers 15 residues. Germline values: CDR1 SGHDT, CDR2 YYEEEE.

The table lists this clonotype with many counts. The gene calls are TRBV9 and TRBJ1-5; TRBD1 is a possible D gene (6 bases). The V end lost 4 bases, the J end lost 2 bases, and 13 bases lay between the germline ends. This CDR3 has 15 amino acids. Per germline, CDR1 SGDLS and CDR2 YYNGEE. In DNA form, the CDR3 reads TGTGCCAGCAGCCGGGGGGGGGGCGGCAATCAGCCCCAGCATTTT. Translating it yields CASSRGGGGNQPQHF.

The V call is TRBV20-1, the J call TRBJ2-5, with D possibly being TRBD2 (6 bases). The V end was cut by 6 bases, the J end by 2 bases, with 22 bases between. The germline V gene has CDR1 DFQATT and CDR2 SNEGSKA (reference sequence). CDR3 length equals 16 residues. CDR3 protein: CSARRDWKGKQETQYF. The CDR3 coding sequence is TGCAGTGCCAGGAGGGACTGGAAAGGGAAACAAGAGACCCAGTACTTC.

This clonotype has at least ten counts. The chain combines TRBV21-1 with TRBJ2-1; the DNA was not used to check the table's D call, TRBD1. TRBV21-1 is designated a pseudogene. The CDR3 totals 13 residues. CDR3 in amino acids: CASSGRGDNEQFF. The CDR3 DNA follows: TGTGCCAGCAGCGGCAGGGGGGACAATGAGCAGTTCTTC.

This clonotype was found many times. The chain links TRBV28 to TRBJ1-1; D not certain. Trimming took off 3 bases at V and 11 bases at J, with 13 bases between the two ends. The CDR3 has 12 residues. Germline loops: CDR1 MDHEN, CDR2 SYDVKM. The CDR3 nucleotides read TGTGCCAGCAGTTTGTTGGGAGGGCAGGCTTTCTTT. It encodes CASSLLGGQAFF.

J is TRBJ1-5 and V is TRBV12-3 or TRBV12-4; D call uncertain. Trimming removed 5 bases from V and 4 bases from J, with 12 bases in between. The CDR3 sequence is 14 residues long. The CDR3 protein is CASSLGSFNQPQHF. Here the CDR3 DNA reads TGTGCCAGCAGTCTTGGCAGTTTTAATCAGCCCCAGCATTTT.

In its sample, this clonotype was seen many times. The genes are TRBV7-2 and TRBJ2-3, with 7 bases aligning to TRBD2. CDR3 size: 13 residues. Trimming removed 6 bases from V and 5 bases from J; junction bases left unmatched: 5. Per the germline V gene, CDR1 is SGHTA and CDR2 is FQGNSA. The CDR3 region is CASRGSGEDTQYF. The CDR3 DNA reads as TGTGCCAGCAGGGGCAGCGGGGAAGATACGCAGTATTTT.

With regard to this clonotype: A read error may account for a junction end that differs from germline. The J gene is TRBJ2-2, the V gene TRBV25-1; D perhaps matches TRBD1 (6 bases). CDR3 size: 14 residues. The V gene's germline CDR1 is MGHDK and CDR2 SYGVNS. The CDR3 region is CANSDTGSFGELFF. CDR3 DNA sequence: TGTGCCAACAGTGACACAGGGAGCTTTGGGGAGCTGTTTTTT.